This TCR beta chain is drawn from a study of blood T cell repertoires in COVID-19. This CDR3 comprises 13 residues. Looked up from germline, CDR1 is SNHLY and CDR2 is FYNNEI. J gave up 2 bases and V 10 bases, and 6 bases lay outside the gene matches. Assay: immunoSEQ multiplex PCR; the TCRdb copy retains only in-frame clones and omits some. In the table there are about 400,000 clones, 70% to 90% of which are singletons. This study enrolled people aged about 18 to 100 from about two dozen US geographic areas. V is TRBV2 and J is TRBJ2-5; 8 nucleotides agree with TRBD2. Sequenced material: PBMCs or T cells enriched from blood (not recorded which). The sequence was obtained from a woman aged 40 to 49 with acute COVID-19. CDR3: CAIPLAGQETQYF. The CDR3 DNA is TGTGCCATTCCCTTAGCGGGGCAAGAGACCCAGTACTTC.